This TCR beta chain was sequenced in a study of CD8 T cells in ankylosing spondylitis. Trimming removed 7 bases from V and 5 bases from J; junction bases left unmatched: 13. Germline V gene data show CDR1 as MNHNS and CDR2 as SASEGT. CDR3 length: 15 amino acids. With molecular barcodes, quantitative 5'-RACE was used to make the TCR beta libraries. TCRdb recomputed calls from the 5' RACE reads with MiXCR, one row per CDR3 protein. The sample yields some 270,000 distinct CDR3 sequences, approximately 20% seen once. V and J are TRBV6-1 and TRBJ2-7, with TRBD1 identical over 8 bases. This clonotype originated in a male donor with ankylosing spondylitis or in good health (not recorded which). The sequenced sample consisted of blood, either unsorted or a sorted T cell fraction (not recorded which). This CDR3 reads CASTDTQGAANEQYF. CDR3 nucleotide sequence: TGTGCCAGCACAGACACCCAGGGGGCGGCCAACGAGCAGTACTTC.